Listed here is a single T cell receptor beta chain. Its antigen remains undetermined. No much larger clone exists at a distance of one base, and base qualities are not known. These data come from a study of T-cell reconstitution after alpha-beta-depleted transplantation in children (dated by TCRdb to 2016 to 2018). General notes on the study: T-cell immune reconstitution after TCRalphabeta/CD19-depleted allogeneic hematopoietic cell transplantation in children was quantitatively tracked in the study by means of TCR repertoire profiling.

The receptor library was made with PCR. Sequenced on an Illumina HiSeq 2500. To normalize quantification of the TCRbeta repertoire, the TCR libraries were built with molecular barcoding that relied on unique molecular identifiers. The public reads were quality trimmed at Q25 with fastp and then assembled into clones with MiXCR by TCRdb, keeping productive beta chains. Entries that share a CDR3 protein sequence are merged under the most common genes and DNA. The sample records 200,000 to 250,000 distinct CDR3 sequences, roughly 9% of which are singletons. The top ten constitute 5% to 7% of the sample. V and J lose 1 base and 5 bases, and a span of 11 bases separates them. CDR1 and CDR2, per the germline V gene (reference sequence), are SEHNR and FQNEAQ. Reading from cysteine to phenylalanine, the CDR3 counts 14 amino acids. Only the CDR3 DNA is retained, 42 bases long and in frame from the first base.

The receptor was isolated from a human donor who donated a stem cell graft to a child with acute lymphoblastic leukemia. Sequences were derived from PBMCs from the stem cell graft donor, sampled from the stem cell graft. Recombination linked TRBV7-9 to TRBJ2-5; TRBD1 is a possible D gene, resting on 5 matching bases. Read as DNA, the sequence is TGTGCCAGCAGCTTAGTCGAGCCAGGGGAGACCCAGTACTTC. Translated, it reads CASSLVEPGETQYF.